The following is a T cell receptor beta chain sequence with its context. The source of the sample is a study of monozygotic twins with inflammatory bowel disease. After re-calling the 5' RACE reads, TCRdb lists one entry per CDR3 protein, DNA absent. The sample has 210,000 or so distinct CDR3 sequences. This sequence was found in a human donor with ulcerative colitis or Crohn's disease, or a healthy co-twin of an affected twin (not recorded which). Sequencing was performed on blood.

CDR3 protein: CASSLAGGTSNTGELFF. This rearrangement joins TRBV5-1 to TRBJ2-2; the TRBD1 assignment by TCRdb is unverifiable without DNA. Germline V lookup: CDR1 SGHRS, CDR2 YFSETQ. The CDR3 covers 17 residues.